The 21 T cell receptor beta chains in this list originate from one sample, sequenced in a study of CD8+CD57+ T cells in acquired aplastic anemia. The template for TCR beta VDJ and CDR3 sequence profiling was genomic DNA. TCRdb itself ran the reads through MiXCR, one entry per CDR3 protein. This sample carries roughly 86,000 distinct CDR3 sequences, under 50% of them seen once, and the ten largest clones take approximately 60%. Sequencing was done on a sample of sorted CD4+, CD8+, or CD8+CD57+ T cells (not recorded which) from PBMCs. The source of these receptors is a human donor in good health, serving as a control.

This chain joins TRBV6-4 and TRBJ1-3; D remains unclear. The CDR3 length is 13 residues. Looked up from germline, CDR1 is MRHNA and CDR2 is SNTAGT. The germline V and J ends were trimmed by 5 bases and 2 bases, with 7 bases remaining between them. The CDR3 loop is CASSSNTGNTIYF. For the CDR3, the DNA is TGTGCCAGCAGTTCTAATACTGGAAACACCATATATTTT.

Points on this clonotype: Given a much more abundant clone one base away, this may be a read error. V and J are TRBV27 and TRBJ1-6; D is undetermined. Germline loops: CDR1 MNHEY, CDR2 SMNVEV (reference sequence). This CDR3 spans 13 amino acids. The CDR3 loop reads CASSLWSNSPLRF. For the CDR3, the DNA is TGTGCCAGCAGTTTATGGAGCAATTCACCCCTCCGCTTT.

The V gene is TRBV25-1, the J gene TRBJ2-4, with 10 bases aligning to TRBD1. The CDR3 extends over 14 amino acids. V lost 6 bases and J lost 5; bases outside the gene matches: 4. Germline CDR1 reads MGHDK; CDR2 reads SYGVNS. The DNA for the CDR3 is TGTGCCAGCAGCTGGACAGGGGGGGAAAACATTCAGTACTTC. This translates into CASSWTGGENIQYF.

This clonotype appeared a few times. The chain recombines TRBV6-2 or TRBV6-3 with TRBJ1-2; 7 nucleotides agree with TRBD1. V trimming: 0 bases; J trimming: 1 base; junction bases outside the gene matches: 14. The CDR3 runs 19 residues. Germline V gene sequence: CDR1 MNHEY, CDR2 SVGEGT. CDR3 in DNA: TGTGCCAGCAGTTACTCGGGTGGGGACAGCCTAGCTTTTAACTATGGCTACACCTTC. Translation: CASSYSGGDSLAFNYGYTF.

This clonotype occurred many times. The chain carries TRBV9 and TRBJ2-3; D unresolved. Germline V gives CDR1 SGDLS, CDR2 YYNGEE. V shed 2 bases and J shed 6 bases, with 7 bases lying between them. This CDR3 region has 12 residues. The CDR3 DNA is TGTGCCAGCAGCGTGACCGCGGATACGCAGTATTTT. Translation gives CASSVTADTQYF. Combining the CDR3 with reference TRBV9 and TRBJ2-3 gives the whole variable domain DSGVTQTPKHLITATGQRVTLRCSPRSGDLSVYWYQQSLDQGLQFLIQYYNGEERAKGNILERFSAQQFPDLHSELNLSSLELGDSALYFCASSVTADTQYFGPGTRLTVL.

On this clonotype: With a much larger clone just one base away, this may be a read error. This chain links TRBV10-1 with TRBJ2-7; a weak D match, TRBD1 (5 bases). CDR1 and CDR2 (germline): WNHNN, SYGVQD (reference sequence). The CDR3 is 15 amino acids. CDR3 DNA sequence: TGTGCCAGCAGTGAAGGGGCAGGCTCGCCGATGGAGCAGTACTTC. Translated, it gives CASSEGAGSPMEQYF.

The chain couples TRBV24-1 to TRBJ1-5; no reliable D call. V was clipped by 3 bases and J by 6 bases, with 5 bases between them. The CDR3 consists of 12 residues. The V gene's germline CDR1 is KGHDR and CDR2 SFDVKD. The CDR3 sequence is CATSDPGQPQHF. CDR3 nucleotide sequence: TGTGCCACCAGTGATCCAGGTCAGCCCCAGCATTTT.

This clonotype was counted ten times or more. The chain combines TRBV7-9 with TRBJ2-7; TRBD1 is a possible D gene (5 bases). The V end lost 2 bases, the J end lost 3 bases, and 8 bases lay between the germline ends. The CDR3 is made up of 13 amino acids. The V gene's germline CDR1 is SEHNR and CDR2 FQNEAQ (reference sequence). CDR3 in amino acids: CASSLRGHYEQYF. The DNA for the CDR3 is TGTGCCAGCAGCTTAAGAGGACACTACGAGCAGTACTTC.

This chain links TRBV12-3 or TRBV12-4 with TRBJ1-1; 10 nucleotides agree with TRBD1. V shed 7 bases and J 4 bases; nucleotides not matched to a gene: 6. The length of the CDR3 is 14 residues. The CDR3 bases are TGTGCCAGCACACCGGGACAGGGGATCACTGAAGCTTTCTTT. This gives the protein CASTPGQGITEAFF.

The rearrangement links TRBV27 to TRBJ2-7, with D unresolved. With 3 bases removed from V and 1 base from J, the gap between germline ends came to 10 bases. Looked up from germline, CDR1 is MNHEY and CDR2 is SMNVEV (reference sequence). The length of the CDR3 is 14 residues. In nucleotides, the CDR3 is TGTGCCAGCAGTTTCGCCACGGGTTCCTACGAGCAGTACTTC. Translating it yields CASSFATGSYEQYF.

This clonotype was recorded many times. V and J are TRBV4-2 and TRBJ1-5; D not resolved. There are 12 residues in the CDR3. Germline V gene data show CDR1 as LGHNA and CDR2 as YNFKEQ. Trimming pared 3 bases from V and 9 bases from J, leaving 9 bases between. The CDR3 DNA reads as TGTGCCAGCAGCCATCAAACCGGGCCCCAGCATTTT. Protein: CASSHQTGPQHF.

V is TRBV7-2 and J is TRBJ2-5; 10 bases match TRBD1. The ends lost 4 bases at V and 2 bases at J; junction bases unmatched: 4. The germline gives CDR1 SGHTA, CDR2 FQGNSA. The CDR3 runs to 15 residues. CDR3 protein: CASSWDRGVQETQYF. CDR3 nucleotide sequence: TGTGCCAGCAGCTGGGACAGGGGAGTTCAAGAGACCCAGTACTTC. Complete variable domain (other parts from reference TRBV7-2 and TRBJ2-5): GAGVSQSPSNKVTEKGKDVELRCDPISGHTALYWYRQSLGQGLEFLIYFQGNSAPDKSGLPSDRFSAERTGGSVSTLTIQRTQQEDSAVYLCASSWDRGVQETQYFGPGTRLLVL.

The chain couples TRBV29-1 to TRBJ2-7; TRBD1 agrees at 9 bases. The CDR3 totals 12 residues. Germline CDR1 SQVTM, CDR2 ANQGSEA. Trimming cost V 7 bases and J 4 bases; bases outside gene matches: 5. The CDR3 DNA reads as TGCAGCGCAGGACAGGGGTCATACGAGCAGTACTTC. Translating it yields CSAGQGSYEQYF.

The chain has TRBV19 and TRBJ1-1; D is perhaps TRBD1 (5 bases). V dropped 9 bases and J dropped 0 bases, with 14 bases sitting between them. The CDR3 consists of 14 residues. Germline V gene data show CDR1 as LNHDA and CDR2 as SQIVND (reference sequence). For the CDR3, the DNA is TGTGCCAGCACGCGTGGAGGGGTGAACACTGAAGCTTTCTTT. Protein: CASTRGGVNTEAFF.

The chain couples TRBV7-9 to TRBJ2-5, with TRBD1 matching 7 bases. The germline V gene encodes CDR1 SEHNR and CDR2 FQNEAQ (reference sequence). The J segment lost 7 bases and the V segment lost 5 bases, leaving 13 bases of the junction unmatched. The CDR3 runs 15 residues. DNA for the CDR3: TGTGCCAGCAGCCGTAGGGACAGCCTCCCGGGGACCCAGTACTTC. It specifies CASSRRDSLPGTQYF.

The rearrangement joins TRBV9 to TRBJ2-5, with 15 bases that match TRBD2. The trim removed 4 bases at V and 4 bases at J, leaving 2 bases unmatched. Germline values: CDR1 SGDLS, CDR2 YYNGEE. This CDR3 has 15 amino acids. The CDR3 nucleotides are TGTGCCAGCAGCCCGGGACTAGCGGGGGGAGAGACCCAGTACTTC. Translating gives CASSPGLAGGETQYF.

J is TRBJ2-3 and V is TRBV20-1, with 7 bases lining up with TRBD2. The junction had 10 bases not matched to a gene; V was cut back by 5 bases and J by 8 bases. Germline V gives CDR1 DFQATT, CDR2 SNEGSKA (reference sequence). There are 13 residues in the CDR3. CDR3 DNA: TGCAGTGCTGGGGAGGGGACCGCCGTTACGCAGTATTTT. It translates to CSAGEGTAVTQYF.

This rearrangement joins TRBV2 to TRBJ1-2; no clear D. CDR1 and CDR2 from the germline V gene are SNHLY and FYNNEI. V was cut by 1 base and J by 11 bases, with 5 bases left in between. This CDR3 is 10 amino acids long. This CDR3 is CASSEGGYTF. CDR3 nucleotide sequence: TGTGCCAGCAGTGAAGGCGGATACACCTTC.

This clonotype was recorded many times. The chain recombines TRBV10-3 with TRBJ1-2; maybe TRBD1 (6 bases). The CDR3 loop spans 15 amino acids. CDR1 is ENHRY and CDR2 is SYGVKD in the germline V gene. V gave up 0 bases and J gave up 2 bases, with 10 bases separating them. CDR3 loop: CAISESAGVNYGYTF. The CDR3 DNA reads TGTGCCATCAGTGAGTCAGCAGGGGTAAACTATGGCTACACCTTC.

This rearrangement joins TRBV25-1 to TRBJ2-1, with D maybe TRBD2 (5 bases). This CDR3 has 15 amino acids. Trimming took off 7 bases at V and 7 bases at J, with 20 bases between the two ends. Germline V gives CDR1 MGHDK, CDR2 SYGVNS. As DNA, the CDR3 is TGTGCCAGCACTTACGGGGTGGGGAGCGGTAATGAGCAGTTCTTC. The encoded protein is CASTYGVGSGNEQFF.

The chain employs TRBV25-1 and TRBJ1-2; D is ambiguous. Germline values: CDR1 MGHDK, CDR2 SYGVNS. The CDR3 runs 13 residues. V shed 6 bases and J shed 2 bases, with 10 bases lying between them. The CDR3: CASSLGINYGYTF. Here the CDR3 DNA reads TGTGCCAGCAGCCTCGGGATCAACTATGGCTACACCTTC.